In this sample, the clone carrying this T cell receptor (beta chain) turned up once. This record belongs to a study of OX40 agonist ivuxolimab in advanced cancers. Overall study context: Participants, roughly 81% male, averaged around 60 years of age, ranging from roughly 23 to 90.

The CDR3 runs to 12 residues. Deletions cut 3 bases from V and 6 bases from J, with 9 bases between. Germline CDR1 reads KGHSH; CDR2 reads LQKENI. Peripheral blood came from all dose cohorts at three timepoints. Profiled with immunoSEQ multiplex PCR; TCRdb holds only in-frame clones, not every one. This table has around 89,000 clones, roughly 90% appearing once. The receptor's source is an adult with an advanced solid tumor such as melanoma, head and neck, liver or kidney cancer. The chain has TRBV18 and TRBJ2-7, with D tentatively TRBD1 (6 bases). This specimen consisted of CD4+ or CD8+ T cells sorted from blood, obtained in a trial of the OX40 agonist ivuxolimab. CDR3 in DNA: TGTGCCAGCTCACCCACAGGGACCGAGCAGTACTTC. Its protein is CASSPTGTEQYF.